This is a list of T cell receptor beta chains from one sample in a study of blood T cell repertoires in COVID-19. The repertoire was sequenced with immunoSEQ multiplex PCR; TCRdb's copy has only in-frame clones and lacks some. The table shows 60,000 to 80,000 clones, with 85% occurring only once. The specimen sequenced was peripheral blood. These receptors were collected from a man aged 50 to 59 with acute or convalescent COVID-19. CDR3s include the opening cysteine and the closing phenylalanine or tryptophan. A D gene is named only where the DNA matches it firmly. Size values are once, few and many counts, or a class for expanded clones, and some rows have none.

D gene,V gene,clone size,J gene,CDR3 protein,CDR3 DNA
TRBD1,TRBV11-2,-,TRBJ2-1,CASSLEPTGPQFF,TGTGCCAGCAGCTTAGAACCGACAGGGCCGCAGTTCTTC
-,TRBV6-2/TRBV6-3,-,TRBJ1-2,CASSFTDGIYGYTF,TGTGCCAGCAGTTTTACCGACGGGATCTATGGCTACACCTTC
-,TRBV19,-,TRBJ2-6,CASSIEGGLAGANVLTF,TGTGCCAGTAGTATAGAAGGGGGTCTCGCTGGGGCCAACGTCCTGACTTTC
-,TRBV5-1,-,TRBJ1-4,CASSLSTTNEKLFF,TGCGCCAGCAGCCTCAGTACAACTAATGAAAAACTGTTTTTT
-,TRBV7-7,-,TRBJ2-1,CASSQSRETEQFF,TGTGCCAGCAGCCAAAGTAGGGAGACCGAGCAGTTCTTC
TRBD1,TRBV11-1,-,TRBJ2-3,CASSSDRGNTDTQYF,TGTGCCAGCAGCTCGGACAGGGGGAACACAGATACGCAGTATTTT
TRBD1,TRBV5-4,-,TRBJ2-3,CASSFSGQLAISTDTQYF,TGTGCCAGCAGCTTCTCGGGACAGTTGGCGATAAGCACAGATACGCAGTATTTT
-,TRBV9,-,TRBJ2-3,CASSDSGNVADTQYF,TGTGCCAGCAGCGACTCAGGGAATGTGGCAGATACGCAGTATTTT
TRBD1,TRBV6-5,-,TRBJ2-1,CASRTTGATGHEQFF,TGTGCCAGCAGAACAACAGGGGCCACGGGCCATGAGCAGTTCTTC
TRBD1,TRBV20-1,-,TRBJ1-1,CSASRPTGYENTEAFF,TGCAGTGCTAGTAGGCCGACAGGGTACGAGAACACTGAAGCTTTCTTT
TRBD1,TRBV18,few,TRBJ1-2,CASSPLTGQASDGYTF,TGTGCCAGCTCACCCCTCACGGGACAGGCAAGCGATGGCTACACCTTC
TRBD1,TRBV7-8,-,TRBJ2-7,CASSRPPGQGLNEQYF,TGTGCCAGCAGCAGACCGCCGGGACAGGGACTCAACGAGCAGTACTTC
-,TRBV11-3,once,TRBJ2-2,CASSLYPGELFF,TGTGCCAGCAGCTTATATCCCGGGGAGCTGTTTTTT
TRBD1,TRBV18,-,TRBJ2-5,CASSGTAQETQYF,TGTGCCAGCTCCGGGACAGCCCAAGAGACCCAGTACTTC
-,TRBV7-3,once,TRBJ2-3,CASSGSPTDTQYF,TGTGCCAGCTCGGGGTCCCCTACAGATACGCAGTATTTT
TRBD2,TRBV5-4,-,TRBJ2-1,CASSHRGGRRNEQFF,TGTGCCAGCAGCCATCGGGGGGGCCGGCGCAATGAGCAGTTCTTC
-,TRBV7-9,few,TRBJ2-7,CASSPGLFVEQYF,TGTGCCAGCAGTCCCGGACTGTTCGTCGAGCAGTACTTC
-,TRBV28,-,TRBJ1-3,CASSLGGLAGNTIYF,TGTGCCAGCAGTTTAGGGGGCTTGGCTGGAAACACCATATATTTT
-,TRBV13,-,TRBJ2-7,CASSFDRDMYEQYF,TGTGCCAGCAGCTTTGACCGGGACATGTACGAGCAGTACTTC
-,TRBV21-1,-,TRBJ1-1,CASSSGQGAIEAFF,TGTGCCAGCAGCTCCGGACAGGGGGCGATTGAAGCTTTCTTT
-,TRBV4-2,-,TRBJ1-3,CASSQAGDISGNTIYF,TGTGCCAGCAGCCAAGCCGGGGACATCTCTGGAAACACCATATATTTT
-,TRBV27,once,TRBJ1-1,CASSFWRNTEAFF,TGTGCCAGCAGTTTTTGGAGGAACACTGAAGCTTTCTTT